This T cell receptor (beta chain) was recorded in a study of blood T cell repertoires in COVID-19. Study details: Samples of COVID-19 (acute and convalescent) were obtained from the United States, Italy and Spain. The cDNA or gDNA used as material had been derived from T cells, B-cell-depleted T cells, or PBMCs.

In the authors' methods: Estimation of nucleated cell counts was performed using reference gene primer amplification. Only in-frame clones appear in the TCRdb table, and some are missing; sequencing was by immunoSEQ multiplex PCR. V and J calls and clone size are those listed in that table; D and trimming were worked out from the DNA. There are some 70,000 clones in the sample; roughly 76% occur only once, and 20% to 25% lies in the top ten. The length of the CDR3 is 13 residues. V dropped 8 bases and J dropped 0 bases, with 10 bases sitting between them. The V gene's germline CDR1 is MDHEN and CDR2 SYDVKM.

The sequence derives from a woman between 70 and 85 years old with acute or convalescent COVID-19. What was sequenced was peripheral blood. The V call is TRBV28, the J call TRBJ1-2; a weak D match, TRBD1 (5 bases). CDR3 protein: CASYRRSNYGYTF. The CDR3 DNA reads TGTGCCAGCTACAGGCGTTCTAACTATGGCTACACCTTC.